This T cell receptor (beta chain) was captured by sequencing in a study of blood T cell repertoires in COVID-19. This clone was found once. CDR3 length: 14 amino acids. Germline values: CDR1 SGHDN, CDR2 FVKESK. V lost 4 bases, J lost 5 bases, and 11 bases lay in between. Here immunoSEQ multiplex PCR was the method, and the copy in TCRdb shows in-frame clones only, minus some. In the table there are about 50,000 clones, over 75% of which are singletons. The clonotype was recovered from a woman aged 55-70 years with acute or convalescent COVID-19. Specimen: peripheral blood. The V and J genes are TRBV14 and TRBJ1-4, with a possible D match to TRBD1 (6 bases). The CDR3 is CASSRQGKNEKLFF. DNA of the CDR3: TGTGCCAGCAGCCGTCAGGGGAAGAATGAAAAACTGTTTTTT.